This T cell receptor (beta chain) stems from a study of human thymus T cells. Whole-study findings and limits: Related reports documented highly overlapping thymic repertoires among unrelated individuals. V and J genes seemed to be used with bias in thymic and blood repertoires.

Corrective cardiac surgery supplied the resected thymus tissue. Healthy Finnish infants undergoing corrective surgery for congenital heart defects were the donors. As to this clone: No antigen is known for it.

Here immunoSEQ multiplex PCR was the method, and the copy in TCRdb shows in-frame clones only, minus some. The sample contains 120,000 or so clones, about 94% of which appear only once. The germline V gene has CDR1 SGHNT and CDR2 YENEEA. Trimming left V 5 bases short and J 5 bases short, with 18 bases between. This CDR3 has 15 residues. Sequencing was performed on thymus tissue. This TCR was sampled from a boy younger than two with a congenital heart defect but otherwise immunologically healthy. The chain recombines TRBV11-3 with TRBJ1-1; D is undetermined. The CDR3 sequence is CASSQAGPAVTEAFF. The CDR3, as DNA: TGTGCCAGCAGCCAAGCCGGGCCGGCAGTGACTGAAGCTTTCTTT.